The present T cell receptor (beta chain) was sequenced within a study of blood T cells in healthy people across ages (dated by TCRdb to between 2014 and 2017). For the study in its entirety: Template switching captured roughly one uniquely barcoded TCR beta cDNA molecule per two T cells in model experiments. The study measured age-related changes in TCR beta repertoire diversity using deep sequencing normalized with unique cDNA molecular identifiers. The donors were split into four age groups: young (average around 15 years), middle-aged (39), aged (around 67) and long-lived (approximately 80). Donors of different ages were randomly distributed across sequencing lanes to avoid experimental bias. For two donors (one aged 18 to 30 and one aged 80 or older), the study analyzed two additional independent replicas of 1 million unique cDNA reads from the same blood draw. Beyond this particular receptor, the publication reports: Compared with the aged group, more naive CD4+ T cells, fewer expanded clones and increased TCR diversity were shown by the long-lived group, suggesting age selection. Observed TCR beta diversity correlated strongly with the percentage of naive T cells measured by flow cytometry. Estimates of total diversity based on one million sequenced T cells were regarded as lower bounds and as underestimates. Conclusive comparison of naive and antigen-experienced compartments was prevented by the profiling of bulk unsorted PBMCs. Because donor CMV infection status was unknown, age-related changes in expanded clonotypes were potentially confounded. As age increased, observed TCR beta diversity per million T cells dropped in a roughly linear way, and a significant reduction was already evident by age roughly 36.

About this clonotype: Its antigen specificity is not known. No base quality information exists; no much larger clone differs at one position.

The CDR3 runs 17 amino acids, cysteine and phenylalanine included. Just the 51-base CDR3 DNA is kept, in frame starting at base 1. From a lookup of the germline V gene, CDR1 and CDR2 are SGHVS and FNYEAQ. V loses 4 bases at its end and J loses 8 bases; junction bases beyond the gene matches: 17. The method behind the library was 5' RACE. The sequencer listed for this sample is Illumina HiSeq 2500. A second PCR of about 7 to 12 cycles was performed with a sample-barcoded 5' primer and a J-beta primer mix. Each TCR beta cDNA molecule received a unique molecular identifier from a template-switch 5' adaptor carrying 12 random nucleotides. Each sample yielded at least 2.5 million CDR3-containing paired-end reads. First-strand cDNA synthesis was performed from all RNA using the Mint cDNA synthesis kit, with priming by a TRBC-specific oligonucleotide. Following uracil-DNA glycosylase treatment, a first 18-cycle PCR with universal primers M1SS and BC2_uni_R was performed on all cDNA. The paper's data handling went like this. For normalization, 1 million high-quality reads were randomly selected from each sample, with every read carrying a distinct molecular identifier. Reads sharing molecular identifiers were discarded rather than binned into consensus sequences. MiTCR, run with a Q25 quality threshold and the strictest error-elimination algorithm, handled CDR3 identification, clonotype clustering and error correction. A nonparametric unseen species model with Euler transformation was used to estimate lower-bound total TCR beta diversity. TCRdb reprocessed the public reads (quality trimming at Q25 with fastp, clone calling with MiXCR) and kept in-frame beta chains. Merged by CDR3 protein, the rows form single entries marked with the most common genes and DNA. The V and J calls shown here were made by TCRdb, not taken from the authors' results. This sample gives roughly 790,000 distinct CDR3 sequences in total; roughly 44% of them show up just once. 20% to 25% of the sample is in the top ten clones.

Donors were 30 to 45 systemically healthy Caucasian individuals from Russia aged 6 to 90 years. Around 9.9 milliliters of peripheral blood were collected from each donor into EDTA-treated Vacutainer tubes. Ficoll-Paque density-gradient centrifugation was used to isolate PBMCs, with at least 6.5 million per sample. Trizol reagent was used to extract total RNA from the PBMCs, yielding at least 6 micrograms per sample. Naive CD45RAhigh/CD27high T cell percentages were measured by flow cytometry on a PBMC aliquot from every donor. The sample consisted of blood. Here the chain combines TRBV7-6 and TRBJ2-1, with 7 bases aligning to TRBD1. The source is a woman aged 60-75 years in good health. The CDR3 region reads CASSSEGAAAERDEQFF. The DNA reads as follows: TGTGCCAGCAGCTCAGAGGGGGCAGCGGCAGAACGGGATGAGCAGTTCTTC.